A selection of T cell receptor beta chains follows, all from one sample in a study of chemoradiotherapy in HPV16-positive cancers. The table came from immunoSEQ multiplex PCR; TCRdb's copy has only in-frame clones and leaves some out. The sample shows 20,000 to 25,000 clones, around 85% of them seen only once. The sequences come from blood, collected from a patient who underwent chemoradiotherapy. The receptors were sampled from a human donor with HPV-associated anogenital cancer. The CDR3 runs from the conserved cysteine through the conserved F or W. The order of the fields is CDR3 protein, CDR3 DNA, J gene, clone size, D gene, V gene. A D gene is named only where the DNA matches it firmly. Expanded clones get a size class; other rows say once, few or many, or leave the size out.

CASRGVRGYEQYF	TGTGCCAGCAGGGGCGTAAGGGGCTACGAGCAGTACTTC	TRBJ2-7	-	-	TRBV6-1
CASSWGETGELFF	TGTGCCAGCAGCTGGGGAGAGACCGGGGAGCTGTTTTTT	TRBJ2-2	-	-	TRBV5-6
CASSLRDIGDEKLFF	TGCGCCAGCAGCTTGAGGGACATCGGGGATGAAAAACTGTTTTTT	TRBJ1-4	once	-	TRBV5-1
CASSRRASGSWEQYF	TGTGCCAGCAGCCGAAGGGCTAGCGGGAGTTGGGAGCAGTACTTC	TRBJ2-7	-	TRBD2	TRBV7-2
CASSDGGMSTDTQYF	TGTGCCAGCAGCGACGGGGGGATGAGCACAGATACGCAGTATTTT	TRBJ2-3	-	TRBD2	TRBV9
CASSSGLVLTNTGELFF	TGTGCCAGCAGCTCCGGACTTGTTTTAACGAACACCGGGGAGCTGTTTTTT	TRBJ2-2	-	-	TRBV7-9
CASTVATGAQPQHF	TGTGCCAGCACAGTGGCGACAGGGGCTCAGCCCCAGCATTTT	TRBJ1-5	-	TRBD1	TRBV28
CASNTDTSYEQYF	TGTGCCAGCAACACCGACACCTCCTACGAGCAGTACTTC	TRBJ2-7	once	-	TRBV5-6
CASSQDGGEGLLANTEAFF	TGCGCCAGCAGCCAAGATGGGGGTGAGGGTTTACTAGCGAACACTGAAGCTTTCTTT	TRBJ1-1	once	-	TRBV4-3
CASSSQGQGDLETQYF	TGTGCCAGCAGCTCACAGGGACAGGGGGACCTCGAGACCCAGTACTTC	TRBJ2-5	-	TRBD1	TRBV7-2
CASSLQGYGYTF	TGTGCCAGCAGCTTACAGGGCTACGGCTACACCTTC	TRBJ1-2	-	-	TRBV5-8
CASSLDRGDNQPQHF	TGTGCCAGCAGCTTAGACAGGGGGGACAATCAGCCCCAGCATTTT	TRBJ1-5	-	TRBD1	TRBV7-2
CASSPPGDRGNSPLHF	TGTGCCAGCTCACCACCGGGGGACAGGGGTAATTCACCCCTCCACTTT	TRBJ1-6	-	TRBD1	TRBV18
CASSTGTGVYEQYF	TGTGCCAGCAGCACCGGGACAGGGGTGTACGAGCAGTACTTC	TRBJ2-7	few	TRBD1	TRBV5-6
CASSKHLATQRTEAFF	TGTGCCAGCAGCAAACACCTAGCTACACAACGCACTGAAGCTTTCTTT	TRBJ1-1	-	-	TRBV21-1
CASSVTDMNTEAFF	TGTGCCAGCAGCGTAACAGACATGAACACTGAAGCTTTCTTT	TRBJ1-1	-	-	TRBV9
CATREGQLATNEKLFF	TGTGCCACCAGAGAGGGACAGCTGGCAACTAATGAAAAACTGTTTTTT	TRBJ1-4	-	TRBD1	TRBV19
CASQQRGLSYEQYF	TGTGCCAGCCAGCAGAGGGGGCTGTCGTACGAGCAGTACTTC	TRBJ2-7	-	TRBD1	TRBV6-1
CASSVDEGYSYEQYF	TGTGCCAGCAGCGTAGACGAGGGATACTCCTACGAGCAGTACTTC	TRBJ2-7	-	-	TRBV9
CASSAGQGPQPQHF	TGCGCCAGCAGCGCAGGACAGGGACCTCAGCCCCAGCATTTT	TRBJ1-5	-	TRBD1	TRBV4-1
CASSLFTSGAGGPDTQYF	TGCGCCAGCAGCTTGTTTACTAGCGGGGCTGGGGGCCCAGATACGCAGTATTTT	TRBJ2-3	-	TRBD2	TRBV5-1
CASSFSGAPGTEAFF	TGTGCCAGCAGCTTTTCGGGGGCCCCGGGCACTGAAGCTTTCTTT	TRBJ1-1	-	-	TRBV9
CASTRQSSGNTIYF	TGTGCCAGCACCCGACAGTCCTCTGGAAACACCATATATTTT	TRBJ1-3	-	-	TRBV7-2
CASSLRDTQYF	TGTGCCAGCAGCTTACGAGATACGCAGTATTTT	TRBJ2-3	-	-	TRBV13
CASSFGPVSGNTIYF	TGTGCCAGCAGCTTCGGACCTGTCTCTGGAAACACCATATATTTT	TRBJ1-3	-	-	TRBV5-6
CASSQDRDRGDNQPQHF	TGTGCCAGCAGCCAAGATAGGGACAGGGGGGACAATCAGCCCCAGCATTTT	TRBJ1-5	-	TRBD1	TRBV4-2
CASSIVGQAGAQPQHF	TGTGCCAGTAGTATAGTAGGACAGGCGGGGGCTCAGCCCCAGCATTTT	TRBJ1-5	-	TRBD1	TRBV19
CASSLGNRQAEAFF	TGCGCCAGCAGCTTGGGCAACCGGCAAGCTGAAGCTTTCTTT	TRBJ1-1	few	-	TRBV5-1
CASSQVLGYGYTF	TGTGCCAGCAGCCAAGTATTGGGCTATGGCTACACCTTC	TRBJ1-2	-	-	TRBV14